The 10 T cell receptor beta chains reported below all come from one sample, sequenced in a study of T cell clonality in common variable immunodeficiency (dated by TCRdb to 2013 to 2016). For these receptors, no antigen is known. Results the study describes overall, beyond this receptor: Reportedly, TCRbeta sequences from CVID had fewer deletions and N-nucleotide insertions, and highly modified clones with 13 or more V deletions were absent from CVID.

The library was produced with the immunoSEQ multiplex PCR assay. TCRdb stores this immuneACCESS table with in-frame sequences only. Part of the clones is absent; in the studies checked, under half of the shortfall reflects unresolved V genes, and no reason is known for the rest. This sample includes some 25,000 clones, and none of them was observed just once. In total, the top ten clones hold 24% of the sample. What was sequenced was peripheral blood mononuclear cells. The source of these receptors is a human donor with common variable immunodeficiency.

This clone occurred many times. The read ends 3 residues before the CDR3 terminus; that terminus is restored from the germline J gene. This chain joins TRBV5-1 and TRBJ2-1; 9 positions agree with TRBD1. The trim removed 0 bases at V and 0 bases at J, leaving 1 base unmatched. The CDR3 extends over 16 amino acids. Germline V gene lookup returns CDR1 SGHRS and CDR2 YFSETQ. The CDR3 protein is CASSLGGQGSYNEQFF. The covered CDR3 bases are TGCGCCAGCAGCTTGGGGGGACAGGGCTCCTACAATGAG.

Only a few counts were recorded for this clone. The read terminates 3 residues ahead of where the CDR3 ends, so the germline J gene completes it. V gene TRBV5-1 combines with J gene TRBJ2-7; 15 bases are shared with TRBD2. V dropped 3 bases and J dropped 2; count of bases not matched to a gene: 6. Germline-derived CDR1 and CDR2 are SGHRS and YFSETQ. The length of the CDR3 is 17 residues. The covered CDR3 bases are TGCGCCAGCAGCTCTGGACTAGCGGGAGGGCCGGCCTACGAG. Translated: CASSSGLAGGPAYE. The entire CDR3 reads CASSSGLAGGPAYEQYF. The variable domain in full, with the rest retrieved from reference TRBV5-1 and TRBJ2-7, is KAGVTQTPRYLIKTRGQQVTLSCSPISGHRSVSWYQQTPGQGLQFLFEYFSETQRNKGNFPGRFSGRQFSNSRSEMNVSTLELGDSALYLCASSSGLAGGPAYEQYFGPGTRLTVT.

The table lists this clone with many counts. Read coverage stops 3 residues before the CDR3 terminus; the germline J gene supplies the remainder. The chain couples TRBV28 to TRBJ2-1, with 11 bases lining up with TRBD2. Trimming took 5 bases from V and 3 from J; bases not matched to a gene: 3. Germline assignment: CDR1 MDHEN and CDR2 SYDVKM. This CDR3 is built from 15 residues. The CDR3 loop reads CASSPSGRIYNEQFF. CDR3 bases read: TGTGCCAGCAGTCCTAGCGGGAGGATCTACAATGAG.

CDR3 sequence reads: CASSLGRRSYNEQFF. The covered CDR3 bases are TGTGCCAGCAGCTTAGGTCGTCGGTCCTACAATGAG. V usage is TRBV7-2 and J usage is TRBJ2-1; D not certain. The read falls 3 residues short of the CDR3 end, and the missing part is taken from the germline J gene. V lost 1 base and J 1 base, leaving 8 bases between the germline ends. This CDR3 region has 15 residues. Looked up from germline, CDR1 is SGHTA and CDR2 is FQGNSA.

This clone showed up many times. The CDR3 bases that were read are TGTGCCACCAGCAGGGGCGGGGTCAATGAG. Translated, it gives CATSRGGVNE. The CDR3 in its entirety is CATSRGGVNEQFF. V is TRBV15 and J is TRBJ2-1, with a weak D call TRBD2 (6 bases). The missing CDR3 end, 3 residues past where the read stops, is filled in from the germline J gene. The CDR3 consists of 13 residues. Germline assignment: CDR1 LNHNV and CDR2 YYDKDF (reference sequence). V lost 3 bases, J lost 6 bases, and 9 bases lay in between. Full variable domain (missing parts from reference TRBV15 and TRBJ2-1): DAMVIQNPRYQVTQFGKPVTLSCSQTLNHNVMYWYQQKSSQAPKLLFHYYDKDFNNEADTPDNFQSRRPNTSFCFLDIRSPGLGDTAMYLCATSRGGVNEQFFGPGTRLTVL.

For this clone: The read ends 3 residues early relative to the CDR3; the germline J gene fills the gap. The chain uses TRBV11-2 and TRBJ2-7; 9 nucleotides agree with TRBD1. The CDR3 is 15 residues long. Trimming took 6 bases from V and 1 from J; bases not matched to a gene: 7. In germline, CDR1 is SGHAT, CDR2 FQNNGV. CDR3 loop: CASSPTGTGSYEQYF. The DNA read from the CDR3 is TGTGCCAGCAGTCCAACCGGGACAGGGTCCTACGAG. Variable domain in full (rest from reference TRBV11-2 and TRBJ2-7): EAGVAQSPRYKIIEKRQSVAFWCNPISGHATLYWYQQILGQGPKLLIQFQNNGVVDDSQLPKDRFSAERLKGVDSTLKIQPAKLEDSAVYLCASSPTGTGSYEQYFGPGTRLTVT.

This clone was observed a few times. Here the CDR3 reads CASSEKGLAGGNNEQFF. Partial CDR3 DNA: TGTGCCAGCAGTGAGAAGGGGCTAGCGGGAGGGAACAATGAG. The chain joins TRBV2 to TRBJ2-1; 12 bases fit TRBD2. The read gets to within 3 residues of the CDR3 end, and the germline J gene fills in the rest. The CDR3 has 17 amino acids. From germline, CDR1 is SNHLY and CDR2 FYNNEI. The V gene end was trimmed by 3 bases and the J gene end by 5 bases; junction bases not matched to a gene: 8.

This clone occurred many times. The CDR3 end falls 3 residues outside the read, so it is completed with the germline J gene. The chain has TRBV20-1 and TRBJ1-6; 8 positions match TRBD1. The CDR3 has 15 residues. Germline V gene data show CDR1 as DFQATT and CDR2 as SNEGSKA (reference sequence). V lost 4 bases and J lost 6; bases outside the gene matches: 8. CDR3 in amino acids: CSATLDRGSNSPLHF. CDR3 DNA (partial): TGCAGTGCTACGCTCGACAGGGGCAGTAATTCACCC.

This clone has a count of ten or more. The read finishes 3 residues shy of the CDR3 end, and the germline J gene is used to complete it. This chain connects TRBV18 to TRBJ2-7; D may be TRBD2 (5 bases). Germline CDR1 reads KGHSH; CDR2 reads LQKENI. Trimming left V 3 bases short and J 0 bases short, with 12 bases between. The CDR3 has 15 residues. This CDR3 is CASSPSGVSSYEQYF. CDR3 bases read: TGTGCCAGCTCACCTTCCGGGGTTTCCTCCTACGAG. The full variable domain, rest sourced from reference TRBV18 and TRBJ2-7, is NAGVMQNPRHLVRRRGQEARLRCSPMKGHSHVYWYRQLPEEGLKFMVYLQKENIIDESGMPKERFSAEFPKEGPSILRIQQVVRGDSAAYFCASSPSGVSSYEQYFGPGTRLTVT.

This clone was observed many times. Coverage ceases 3 residues before the CDR3 finishes, and the germline J gene fills in the end. J is TRBJ1-4 and V is TRBV18; 7 bases line up with TRBD1. V lost 5 bases, J lost 4 bases, and 4 bases stayed unmatched. From germline, CDR1 is KGHSH and CDR2 LQKENI. CDR3 length: 14 amino acids. The CDR3 is CASSVDRSNEKLFF. CDR3 DNA, as far as it was read: TGTGCCAGCTCAGTGGACAGGAGTAATGAAAAA. The whole variable domain, filled in from reference TRBV18 and TRBJ1-4, reads NAGVMQNPRHLVRRRGQEARLRCSPMKGHSHVYWYRQLPEEGLKFMVYLQKENIIDESGMPKERFSAEFPKEGPSILRIQQVVRGDSAAYFCASSVDRSNEKLFFGSGTQLSVL.